One TCR beta chain is described in this entry. This clone's antigen is unknown. No qualities accompany the bases; no much larger clone lies one base away. Donors were healthy HIV-negative adults with no recently reported acute infections or vaccinations. Only Caucasian adults living in Nashville, Tennessee, USA were represented among the donors. CD4+ T cells were enriched by magnetic negative selection; naive cells were then positively selected on CD45RA, and the negative fraction formed the memory subset. Blood was collected by leukapheresis, and PBMCs were isolated by Ficoll-Histopaque density gradient centrifugation and then cryopreserved in liquid nitrogen vapor phase. Purity and quantity of every magnetically sorted T cell population were checked by analytical flow cytometry. Genomic DNA was isolated from every sorted fraction and measured by UV absorbance on a Nanodrop 2000c. This record belongs to a study of shared clonotypes between healthy human individuals (TCRdb year 2020). Regarding the study in general: A couple of women and a few men aged 18 to 49 years were included in the cohort. For each donor, CD4 naive and CD4 memory were each run on three plates, CD8 naive on two plates, and CD8 memory on one plate. The study deeply sequenced blood TCR repertoires of several healthy adults to estimate repertoire size and the extent of clonotype sharing between individuals. To increase sequencing depth and limit assay-specific biases, TCR repertoire library preparation and sequencing were carried out by different laboratories using diverse techniques. Each donor's leukapheresis produced roughly between roughly 0.85 and 9 billion PBMCs. Overall study results and their limits: The small number of donors limited the genetic and exposure-history diversity represented. Sampling was restricted to blood, and TCR repertoires in tissues likely differ from the TCR repertoires found in blood. Based on pairwise subsampling, the degree of clonotype sharing among donors was expected to be affected by sequencing depth. Clonotypes shared by all four sorted-subset donors showed higher generation probabilities than non-shared clonotypes. Sharing across a few donors was observed for approximately 5% of naive CD4, about 3.2% of naive CD8, 2% to 2.5% of memory CD4, and around 0.44% of memory CD8 clonotypes. Incomplete sequencing was indicated by rarefaction of sorted-subset datasets, despite the large sequencing depth. Naive subsets generally had larger estimated clonotype richness than memory subsets.

For CDR1 and CDR2, the germline V gene lists SGHTA and FQGNSA. There are 13 amino acids in the CDR3, from cysteine to phenylalanine inclusive. Only the CDR3 DNA is retained, 39 bases long and in frame from the first base. Relative to germline, V is 6 bases shorter and J is 5 bases shorter, with 13 bases between their ends. Using the deep immunoSEQ assay, TCR CDR3 regions were amplified from genomic DNA by multiplex PCR. Extracted genomic DNA from each cell subset was spread evenly across all wells of several immunoSEQ 96-well plates, with each plate serving as a replicate. For sorted subsets, around 200 ng genomic DNA, equal to 25,000 to 35,000 T cell genomes, was loaded into each replicate PCR. The purified libraries were quantified using a Qubit 3.0 fluorometer, sized with a Bioanalyzer 2100, and then quantified again using the KAPA Library Quantification kit. Every immunoSEQ 96-well plate was sequenced on a separate single-read 150-cycle Illumina NextSeq 550 flow cell. In the original analysis: Because only junctional sequences without quality scores were contained in the immunoSEQ output, filtering matching that applied to full-length reads could not be performed. Sequences were annotated with PyIR, a Python wrapper for IgBLAST v1.9, and V/J genes and CDR3 were assigned using IMGT germline references. Reads were filtered out if the reads had weak V/J assignments (E-value above 1e-6), no CDR3, stop codons, out-of-frame junctions, or ambiguous translated residues. A V3J clonotype was defined by an identical inferred V gene, J gene, and CDR3 amino acid sequence. Percentage overlap between repertoires was computed as shared unique clonotypes divided by the size of the smaller repertoire. Richness of each repertoire was evaluated using RTK rarefaction, the Chao1 estimator, and Recon v2.1 estimates of unobserved clonotypes. Generation probabilities were computed with OLGA for all TCRbeta clonotypes obtained by the gDNA method from several donors. TCRdb retrieved this table from immuneACCESS and kept in-frame rearrangements only. Not all clones are present; in checked studies, unresolved V genes account for under half, and no reason is known for the remainder. V and J calls and clone size come straight from that table; D and trimming were deduced from the DNA. The sample table records 2 million to 2.5 million clones; 95% of these occur just once. Around 0.13% of the sample goes to the ten largest clones.

This sequence originates from a man younger than 30 in good health. Source material: naive CD4+ T cells sorted from blood. The sample's cell subset or site, from its label and the paper: CD45RA+ positively selected. The V and J genes are TRBV7-2 and TRBJ2-5; a tentative D call is TRBD1 (6 bases match). The DNA reads TGTGCCAGCAGAGCTACAGGGACGGAGACCCAGTACTTC. It is translated as CASRATGTETQYF.